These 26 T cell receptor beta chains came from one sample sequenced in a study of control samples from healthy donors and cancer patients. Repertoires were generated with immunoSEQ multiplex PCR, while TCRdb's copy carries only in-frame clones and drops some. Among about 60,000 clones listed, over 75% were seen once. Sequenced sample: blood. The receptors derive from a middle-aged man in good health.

CDR3 sequence (DNA): TGTGCCAGCAGCTTCCGGGACGGATTTTATGGCTACACCTTC. This codes for CASSFRDGFYGYTF. The chain uses TRBV11-2 and TRBJ1-2, with a tentative D call TRBD1 (5 bases). CDR1 and CDR2 from the germline V gene are SGHAT and FQNNGV. V lost 3 bases, J lost 5 bases, and 13 bases lay in between. This CDR3 contains 14 residues.

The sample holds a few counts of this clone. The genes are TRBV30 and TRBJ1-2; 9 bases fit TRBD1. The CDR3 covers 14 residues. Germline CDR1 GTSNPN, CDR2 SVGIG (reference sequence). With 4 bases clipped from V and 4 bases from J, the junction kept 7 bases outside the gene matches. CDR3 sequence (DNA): TGTGCCTGGACCCTAACAGGGGGCGGCTATGGCTACACCTTC. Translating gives CAWTLTGGGYGYTF.

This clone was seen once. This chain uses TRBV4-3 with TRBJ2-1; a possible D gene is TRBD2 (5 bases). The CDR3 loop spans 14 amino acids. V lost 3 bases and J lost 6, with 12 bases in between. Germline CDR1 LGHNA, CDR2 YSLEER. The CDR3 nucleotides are TGCGCCAGCAGCCAGGGTAGCGTTAGCAATGAGCAGTTCTTC. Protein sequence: CASSQGSVSNEQFF.

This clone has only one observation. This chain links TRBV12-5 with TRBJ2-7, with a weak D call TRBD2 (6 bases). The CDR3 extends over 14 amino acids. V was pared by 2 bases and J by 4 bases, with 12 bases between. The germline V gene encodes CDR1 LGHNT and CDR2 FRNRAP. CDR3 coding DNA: TGTGCTAGTGGTTTGCGGGGGTTCCCTTACGAGCAGTACTTC. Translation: CASGLRGFPYEQYF.

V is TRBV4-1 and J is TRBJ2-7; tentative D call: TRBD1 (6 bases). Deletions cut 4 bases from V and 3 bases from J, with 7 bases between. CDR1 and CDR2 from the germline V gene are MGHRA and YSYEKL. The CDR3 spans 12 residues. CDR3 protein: CASSPQGYEQYF. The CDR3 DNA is TGCGCCAGCAGCCCACAGGGCTACGAGCAGTACTTC.

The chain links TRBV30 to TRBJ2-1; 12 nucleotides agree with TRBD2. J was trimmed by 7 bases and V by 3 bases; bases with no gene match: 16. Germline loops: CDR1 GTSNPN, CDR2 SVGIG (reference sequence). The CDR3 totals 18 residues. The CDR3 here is CAWRQTSGGPRGRNEQFF. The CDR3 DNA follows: TGTGCCTGGAGACAAACTAGCGGGGGGCCCCGGGGACGGAATGAGCAGTTCTTC. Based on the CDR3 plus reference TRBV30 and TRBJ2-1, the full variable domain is SQTIHQWPATLVQPVGSPLSLECTVEGTSNPNLYWYRQAAGRGLQLLFYSVGIGQISSEVPQNLSASRPQDRQFILSSKKLLLSDSGFYLCAWRQTSGGPRGRNEQFFGPGTRLTVL.

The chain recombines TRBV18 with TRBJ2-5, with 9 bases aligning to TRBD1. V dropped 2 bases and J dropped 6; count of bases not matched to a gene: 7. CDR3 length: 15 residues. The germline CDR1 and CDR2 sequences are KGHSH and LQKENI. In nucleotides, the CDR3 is TGTGCCAGCTCACCAGGGACAGGGAATATGAAGACCCAGTACTTC. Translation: CASSPGTGNMKTQYF. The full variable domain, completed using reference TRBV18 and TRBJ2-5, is NAGVMQNPRHLVRRRGQEARLRCSPMKGHSHVYWYRQLPEEGLKFMVYLQKENIIDESGMPKERFSAEFPKEGPSILRIQQVVRGDSAAYFCASSPGTGNMKTQYFGPGTRLLVL.

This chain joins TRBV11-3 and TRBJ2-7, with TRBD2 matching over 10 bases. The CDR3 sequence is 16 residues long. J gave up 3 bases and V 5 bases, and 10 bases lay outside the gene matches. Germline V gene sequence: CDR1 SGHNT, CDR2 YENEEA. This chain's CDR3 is CASSPPTSGALYEQYF. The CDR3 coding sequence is TGTGCCAGCAGCCCCCCTACTAGCGGGGCACTCTACGAGCAGTACTTC.

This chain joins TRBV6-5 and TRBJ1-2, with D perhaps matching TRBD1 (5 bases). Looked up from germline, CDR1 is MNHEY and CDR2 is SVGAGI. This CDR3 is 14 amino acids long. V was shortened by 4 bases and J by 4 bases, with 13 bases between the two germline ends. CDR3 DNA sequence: TGTGCCAGCAGTTCCACCACAGGAATCTATGGCTACACCTTC. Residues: CASSSTTGIYGYTF.

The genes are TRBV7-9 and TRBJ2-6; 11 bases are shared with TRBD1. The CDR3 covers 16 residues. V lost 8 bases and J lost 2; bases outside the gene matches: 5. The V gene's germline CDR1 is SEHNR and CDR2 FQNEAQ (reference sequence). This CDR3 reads CASGRTGGTGANVLTF. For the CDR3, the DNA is TGTGCCAGCGGGCGGACAGGGGGCACTGGGGCCAACGTCCTGACTTTC.

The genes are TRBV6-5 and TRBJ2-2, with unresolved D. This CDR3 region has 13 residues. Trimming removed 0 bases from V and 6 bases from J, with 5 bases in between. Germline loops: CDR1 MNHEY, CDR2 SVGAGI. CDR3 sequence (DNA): TGTGCCAGCAGTTACTCGAGATCCGGGGAGCTGTTTTTT. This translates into CASSYSRSGELFF.

The CDR3 protein is CASRYPGQGSTGELFF. The CDR3 DNA reads as TGTGCCAGCAGGTATCCGGGACAGGGTAGCACCGGGGAGCTGTTTTTT. The V gene is TRBV28, the J gene TRBJ2-2; 9 bases line up with TRBD1. The J segment lost 4 bases and the V segment lost 6 bases, leaving 9 bases of the junction unmatched. This CDR3 comprises 16 residues. Germline CDR1 MDHEN, CDR2 SYDVKM.

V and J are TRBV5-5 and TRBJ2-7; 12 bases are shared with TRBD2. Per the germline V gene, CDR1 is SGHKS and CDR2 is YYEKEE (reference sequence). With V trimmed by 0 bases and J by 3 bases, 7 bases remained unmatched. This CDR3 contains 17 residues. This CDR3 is CASSLARLAGDRYEQYF. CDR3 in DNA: TGTGCCAGCAGCTTGGCCCGACTAGCGGGAGACCGCTACGAGCAGTACTTC.

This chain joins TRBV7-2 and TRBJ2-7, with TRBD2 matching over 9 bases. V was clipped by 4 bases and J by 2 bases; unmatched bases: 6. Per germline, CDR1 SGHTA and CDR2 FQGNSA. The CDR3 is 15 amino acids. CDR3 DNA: TGTGCCAGCAGCTCCCAACGACTAGCGGCCTACGAGCAGTACTTC. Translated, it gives CASSSQRLAAYEQYF.

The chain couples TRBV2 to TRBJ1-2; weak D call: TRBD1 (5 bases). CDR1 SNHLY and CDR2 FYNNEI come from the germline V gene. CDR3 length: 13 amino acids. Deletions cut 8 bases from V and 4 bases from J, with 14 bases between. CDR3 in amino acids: CASDPTATYGYTF. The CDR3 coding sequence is TGTGCCAGCGACCCGACAGCGACCTATGGCTACACCTTC.

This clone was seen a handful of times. The CDR3 coding sequence is TGTGCCAGCAGTCCCTACACGGAGAACACTGAAGCTTTCTTT. It is translated as CASSPYTENTEAFF. V gene TRBV27 combines with J gene TRBJ1-1; the D is unclear. CDR1 is MNHEY, CDR2 SMNVEV, per germline (reference sequence). The CDR3 has 14 amino acids. V was trimmed by 5 bases and J by 1 base, leaving 11 bases between them.

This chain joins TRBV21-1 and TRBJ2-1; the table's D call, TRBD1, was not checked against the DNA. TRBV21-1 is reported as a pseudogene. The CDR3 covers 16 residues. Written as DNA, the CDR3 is TGTGCCAGCAGCAACGCCGGGACAGGGAGAGGGAATGAGCAGTTCTTC. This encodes CASSNAGTGRGNEQFF.

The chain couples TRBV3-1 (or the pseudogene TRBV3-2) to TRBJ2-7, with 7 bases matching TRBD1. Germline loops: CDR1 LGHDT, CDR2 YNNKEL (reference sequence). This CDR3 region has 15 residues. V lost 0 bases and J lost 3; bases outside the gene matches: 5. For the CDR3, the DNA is TGTGCCAGCAGCCAAGATCAAGGGGGCTACTACGAGCAGTACTTC. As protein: CASSQDQGGYYEQYF.

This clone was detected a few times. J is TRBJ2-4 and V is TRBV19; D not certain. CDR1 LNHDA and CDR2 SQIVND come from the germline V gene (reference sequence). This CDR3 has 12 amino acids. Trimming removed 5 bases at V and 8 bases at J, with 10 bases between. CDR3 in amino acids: CASSQYLDIQYF. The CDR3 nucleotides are TGTGCCAGTAGTCAGTATTTGGACATTCAGTACTTC. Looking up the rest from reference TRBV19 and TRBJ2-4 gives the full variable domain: DGGITQSPKYLFRKEGQNVTLSCEQNLNHDAMYWYRQDPGQGLRLIYYSQIVNDFQKGDIAEGYSVSREKKESFPLTVTSAQKNPTAFYLCASSQYLDIQYFGAGTRLSVL.

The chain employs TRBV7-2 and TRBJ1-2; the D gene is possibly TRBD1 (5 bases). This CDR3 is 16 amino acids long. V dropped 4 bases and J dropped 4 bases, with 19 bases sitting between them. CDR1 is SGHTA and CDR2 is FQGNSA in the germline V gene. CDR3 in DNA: TGTGCCAGCAGCTATAGAGAGGCAGGGCCCGGCTATGGCTACACCTTC. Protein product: CASSYREAGPGYGYTF.

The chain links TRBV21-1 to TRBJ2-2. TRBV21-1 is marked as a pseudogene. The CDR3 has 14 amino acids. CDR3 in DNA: TGTGCCAGCTGGACCCACCTTCGCATCGGGGAGCTGTTTTTT. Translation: CASWTHLRIGELFF.

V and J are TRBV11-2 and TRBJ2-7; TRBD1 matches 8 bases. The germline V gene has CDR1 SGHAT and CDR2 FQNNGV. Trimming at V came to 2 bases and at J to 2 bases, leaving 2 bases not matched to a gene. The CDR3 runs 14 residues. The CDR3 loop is CASSLRQGPYEQYF. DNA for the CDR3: TGTGCCAGCAGCTTAAGACAGGGGCCCTACGAGCAGTACTTC.

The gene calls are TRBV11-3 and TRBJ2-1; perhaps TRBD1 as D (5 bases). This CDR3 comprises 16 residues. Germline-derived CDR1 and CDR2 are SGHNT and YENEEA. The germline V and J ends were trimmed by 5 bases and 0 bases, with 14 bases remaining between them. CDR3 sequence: CASSGHRSPSYNEQFF. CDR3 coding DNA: TGTGCCAGCAGCGGACACAGGTCACCCTCCTACAATGAGCAGTTCTTC.

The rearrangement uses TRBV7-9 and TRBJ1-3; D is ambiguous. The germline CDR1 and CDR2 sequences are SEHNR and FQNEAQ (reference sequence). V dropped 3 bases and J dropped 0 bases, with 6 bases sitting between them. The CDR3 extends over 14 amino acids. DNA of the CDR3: TGTGCCAGCAGCTTTCCGAGCTCTGGAAACACCATATATTTT. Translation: CASSFPSSGNTIYF.

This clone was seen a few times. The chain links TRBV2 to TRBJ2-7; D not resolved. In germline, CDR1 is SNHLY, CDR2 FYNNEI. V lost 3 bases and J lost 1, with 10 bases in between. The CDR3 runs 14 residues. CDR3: CASSDISRSYEQYF. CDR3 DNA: TGTGCCAGCAGTGACATTTCACGATCCTACGAGCAGTACTTC.

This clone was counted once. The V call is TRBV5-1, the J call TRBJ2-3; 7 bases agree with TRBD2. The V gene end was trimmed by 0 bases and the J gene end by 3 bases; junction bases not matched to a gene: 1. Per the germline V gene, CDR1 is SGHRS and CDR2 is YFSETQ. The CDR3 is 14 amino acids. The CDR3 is CASSLEAGTDTQYF. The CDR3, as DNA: TGCGCCAGCAGCTTGGAAGCGGGAACAGATACGCAGTATTTT. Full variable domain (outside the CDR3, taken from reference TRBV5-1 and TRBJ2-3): KAGVTQTPRYLIKTRGQQVTLSCSPISGHRSVSWYQQTPGQGLQFLFEYFSETQRNKGNFPGRFSGRQFSNSRSEMNVSTLELGDSALYLCASSLEAGTDTQYFGPGTRLTVL.